One sample yielded the 31 T cell receptor beta chains listed below, sequenced in a study of blood T cell repertoires in COVID-19. TCRdb's table, derived via immunoSEQ multiplex PCR, lists solely in-frame clones and lacks some. This table has under 70,000 clones, 90% appearing once. The sample taken for sequencing was peripheral blood. Receptors were obtained from a human donor with active COVID-19. The donor label of this sample is uncertain.

The rearrangement links TRBV9 to TRBJ2-1; 7 bases fit TRBD2. The CDR3 extends over 13 amino acids. The ends lost 2 bases at V and 8 bases at J; junction bases unmatched: 4. Germline CDR1 SGDLS, CDR2 YYNGEE. The DNA for the CDR3 is TGTGCCAGCAGCGTTTTTCTAGCGGATGAGCAGTTCTTC. Translation: CASSVFLADEQFF.

The chain carries TRBV2 and TRBJ2-1; weak D call: TRBD2 (5 bases). The CDR3 has 13 residues. Germline-derived CDR1 and CDR2 are SNHLY and FYNNEI. V lost 6 bases to trimming and J lost 0 bases, with 6 bases between them. The chain's CDR3 is CASRGSSYNEQFF. The CDR3 region has the DNA TGTGCCAGCAGGGGGAGCTCCTACAATGAGCAGTTCTTC.

The rearrangement links TRBV2 to TRBJ1-1; perhaps TRBD1 as D (5 bases). The CDR3 has 14 amino acids. Germline V gene data show CDR1 as SNHLY and CDR2 as FYNNEI. Deletions cut 5 bases from V and 10 bases from J, with 20 bases between. The DNA of the CDR3 is TGTGCCAGCAGTCCCGGTCAGGGTGGATTTATAGCTTTCTTT. Translation gives CASSPGQGGFIAFF.

The chain joins TRBV28 to TRBJ1-2, with no clear D. This CDR3 contains 13 residues. CDR1 MDHEN and CDR2 SYDVKM come from the germline V gene. V lost 3 bases to trimming and J lost 5 bases, with 10 bases between them. In nucleotides, the CDR3 is TGTGCCAGCAGTTTGCGACAAGTTTATGGCTACACCTTC. This encodes CASSLRQVYGYTF.

The genes are TRBV28 and TRBJ2-7; tentatively, D is TRBD2 (5 bases). The CDR3 has 16 amino acids. Trimming removed 4 bases from V and 3 bases from J, with 19 bases in between. CDR1 and CDR2 (germline): MDHEN, SYDVKM. The CDR3 DNA is TGTGCCAGCAGTTCCCTCCGAGGTGCGGGCTTCTACGAGCAGTACTTC. Translated, it gives CASSSLRGAGFYEQYF.

This rearrangement joins TRBV14 to TRBJ2-3; a weak D match, TRBD2 (5 bases). CDR3 length: 15 residues. V was clipped by 5 bases and J by 2 bases, with 14 bases between them. Germline V lookup: CDR1 SGHDN, CDR2 FVKESK. The CDR3 DNA reads as TGTGCCAGCAGCGACTACCGACAAGCCACAGATACGCAGTATTTT. Protein product: CASSDYRQATDTQYF.

J is TRBJ1-1 and V is TRBV7-9; a possible D gene is TRBD1 (5 bases). Trimming removed 5 bases at V and 6 bases at J, with 16 bases between. CDR3 length equals 14 residues. CDR1 and CDR2 (germline): SEHNR, FQNEAQ (reference sequence). For the CDR3, the DNA is TGTGCCAGCAGCCCGGGCGGAGGGGCGGCTGAAGCTTTCTTT. It is translated as CASSPGGGAAEAFF.

The chain couples TRBV28 to TRBJ2-2; 9 bases are a match to TRBD2. With 1 base clipped from V and 6 bases from J, the junction kept 6 bases outside the gene matches. The CDR3 has 16 residues. Per germline, CDR1 MDHEN and CDR2 SYDVKM. CDR3 sequence reads: CASSLYLAGKAGELFF. The CDR3 nucleotides are TGTGCCAGCAGTTTATATCTAGCGGGAAAGGCCGGGGAGCTGTTTTTT.

The chain is built from TRBV19 and TRBJ1-5; 12 bases align to TRBD1. The CDR3 has 14 residues. Germline V gene lookup returns CDR1 LNHDA and CDR2 SQIVND (reference sequence). The V gene end was trimmed by 8 bases and the J gene end by 6 bases; junction bases not matched to a gene: 5. The CDR3 coding sequence is TGTGCCAGTTCCGGGACAGGGGGCCCTCAGCCCCAGCATTTT. It is translated as CASSGTGGPQPQHF.

This clone is a singleton in its sample. V is TRBV3-1 (or the pseudogene TRBV3-2) and J is TRBJ1-6; the D is unclear. Looked up from germline, CDR1 is LGHDT and CDR2 is YNNKEL (reference sequence). V lost 0 bases and J 8 bases, leaving 11 bases between the germline ends. The CDR3 contains 15 residues. CDR3 coding DNA: TGTGCCAGCAGCCAAGATGGAGGTCTGGATTCACCCCTCCACTTT. It codes for CASSQDGGLDSPLHF.

The V gene is TRBV6-5, the J gene TRBJ1-2; a weak D match, TRBD1 (6 bases). V was trimmed by 5 bases and J by 4 bases, leaving 17 bases between them. The CDR3 runs 15 residues. The V gene's germline CDR1 is MNHEY and CDR2 SVGAGI. The CDR3 DNA sequence: TGTGCCAGCAGTACCTTATCCGGGACAAGCTATGGCTACACCTTC. It yields the protein CASSTLSGTSYGYTF.

CDR3 amino acids: CASSGILGGNEQFF. The DNA for the CDR3 is TGTGCCAGTAGTGGGATTCTAGGAGGCAATGAGCAGTTCTTC. The genes are TRBV19 and TRBJ2-1; a weak D match, TRBD2 (5 bases). This CDR3 comprises 14 residues. V was trimmed by 5 bases and J by 6 bases, leaving 14 bases between them. Per germline, CDR1 LNHDA and CDR2 SQIVND (reference sequence).

The sample holds one count of this clone. The rearrangement joins TRBV28 to TRBJ2-7; 8 nucleotides agree with TRBD2. Germline trimming cut 2 bases from V and 2 bases from J; bases unmatched to any gene: 8. The CDR3 covers 16 residues. CDR1 is MDHEN, CDR2 SYDVKM, per germline. CDR3 in amino acids: CASSLGGTRITYEQYF. The CDR3 DNA reads TGTGCCAGCAGTTTAGGGGGGACTAGGATTACCTACGAGCAGTACTTC. The full variable domain, its missing parts supplied by reference TRBV28 and TRBJ2-7, is DVKVTQSSRYLVKRTGEKVFLECVQDMDHENMFWYRQDPGLGLRLIYFSYDVKMKEKGDIPEGYSVSREKKERFSLILESASTNQTSMYLCASSLGGTRITYEQYFGPGTRLTVT.

The chain links TRBV6-5 to TRBJ2-1, with 9 bases lining up with TRBD1. The germline V gene encodes CDR1 MNHEY and CDR2 SVGAGI. The CDR3 spans 14 residues. J lost 7 bases, V lost 6 bases, and 7 bases had no gene match. The CDR3, as DNA: TGTGCCAGCAGCCCCGGGACAGGGAGAAATGAGCAGTTCTTC. Its protein product is CASSPGTGRNEQFF.

The gene calls are TRBV18 and TRBJ2-2, with 10 bases fitting TRBD1. The CDR3 loop spans 15 amino acids. Germline V gene lookup returns CDR1 KGHSH and CDR2 LQKENI. The junction had 4 bases not matched to a gene; V was cut back by 5 bases and J by 4 bases. The CDR3 nucleotides are TGTGCCAGCTCAGAGCGGACAGGGGGCACCGGGGAGCTGTTTTTT. Its protein product is CASSERTGGTGELFF.

The CDR3 sequence is CASSNPDRLNEQFF. CDR3 DNA: TGTGCCAGCAGTAACCCGGACAGGCTCAATGAGCAGTTCTTC. The chain links TRBV7-3 to TRBJ2-1; 7 nucleotides agree with TRBD1. CDR3 length: 14 residues. The germline CDR1 and CDR2 sequences are SGHTA and FQGTGA. V shed 6 bases and J 6 bases; nucleotides not matched to a gene: 8.

V usage is TRBV6-1 and J usage is TRBJ1-1, with D hard to call. The germline gives CDR1 MNHNS, CDR2 SASEGT. This CDR3 has 15 amino acids. V shed 2 bases and J shed 3 bases, with 13 bases lying between them. In DNA, the CDR3 is TGTGCCAGCAGTGAATCGAGGGAGGGTTACACTGAAGCTTTCTTT. Its protein product is CASSESREGYTEAFF.

The gene calls are TRBV19 and TRBJ1-4; 12 bases line up with TRBD1. The CDR3 has 16 amino acids. Germline CDR1 reads LNHDA; CDR2 reads SQIVND (reference sequence). The V segment lost 1 base and the J segment 11 bases; nucleotides outside the gene matches: 8. CDR3 sequence: CASSIVGTGGMRKLFF. The CDR3 nucleotides read TGTGCCAGTAGTATAGTTGGGACAGGGGGCATGCGGAAACTGTTTTTT.

The gene calls are TRBV4-1 and TRBJ1-1; a possible D gene is TRBD1 (6 bases). V dropped 4 bases and J dropped 1 base, with 19 bases sitting between them. Germline CDR1 MGHRA, CDR2 YSYEKL. This CDR3 has 17 amino acids. The DNA of the CDR3 is TGCGCCAGCAGCCGAACCCTCCCGACAGGAGAGAACACTGAAGCTTTCTTT. It specifies CASSRTLPTGENTEAFF.

The V and J genes are TRBV10-3 and TRBJ2-2; tentative D call: TRBD1 (5 bases). Per germline, CDR1 ENHRY and CDR2 SYGVKD. Trimming removed 0 bases at V and 6 bases at J, with 11 bases between. This CDR3 region has 15 residues. CDR3 loop: CAISESSGKSGELFF. As DNA, the CDR3 is TGTGCCATCAGTGAGTCTTCAGGGAAGTCCGGGGAGCTGTTTTTT.

The chain combines TRBV29-1 with TRBJ1-2, with 7 bases identical to TRBD1. Losses at the gene ends were 6 bases for V and 4 bases for J; bases not matched to a gene: 5. The CDR3 is 12 residues long. Germline V gene sequence: CDR1 SQVTM, CDR2 ANQGSEA. The CDR3 DNA reads as TGCAGCGTGGCCGGGACAGTCTATGGCTACACCTTC. As protein: CSVAGTVYGYTF.

This clone occurred once. The rearrangement uses TRBV7-3 and TRBJ2-3; D may be TRBD2 (6 bases). This CDR3 comprises 13 residues. Germline V gene sequence: CDR1 SGHTA, CDR2 FQGTGA. Trimming pared 0 bases from V and 5 bases from J, leaving 6 bases between. The CDR3 spells CASSLTGGDTQYF. CDR3 bases: TGTGCCAGCAGCTTAACGGGGGGAGATACGCAGTATTTT.

The chain recombines TRBV4-1 with TRBJ2-6; D is perhaps TRBD2 (5 bases). Looked up from germline, CDR1 is MGHRA and CDR2 is YSYEKL. This CDR3 spans 19 amino acids. V was shortened by 1 base and J by 1 base, with 17 bases between the two germline ends. CDR3 DNA sequence: TGCGCCAGCAGCCAAGTCCCCCGTAGGGAGCCTTCTGGGGCCAACGTCCTGACTTTC. This translates into CASSQVPRREPSGANVLTF.

The rearrangement uses TRBV28 and TRBJ2-3, with 12 bases aligning to TRBD2. The germline gives CDR1 MDHEN, CDR2 SYDVKM. The CDR3 spans 16 residues. V was clipped by 6 bases and J by 0 bases; unmatched bases: 4. The DNA for the CDR3 is TGTGCCAGCAGCCCCGGACTAGCGGGGAGCACAGATACGCAGTATTTT. Protein product: CASSPGLAGSTDTQYF.

This chain connects TRBV12-5 to TRBJ1-4, with D possibly TRBD1 on 5 matching bases. The V gene lost 7 bases and the J gene lost 2 bases, with 11 bases spanning the gap. Per the germline V gene, CDR1 is LGHNT and CDR2 is FRNRAP. The CDR3 length is 14 residues. This chain's CDR3 is CASAPGGTNEKLFF. In DNA form, the CDR3 reads TGTGCTAGTGCCCCCGGGGGGACTAATGAAAAACTGTTTTTT.

The J gene is TRBJ1-2, the V gene TRBV6-1; TRBD1 is a possible D gene (5 bases). Germline CDR1 MNHNS, CDR2 SASEGT. The CDR3 consists of 14 residues. Trimming removed 2 bases from V and 4 bases from J, with 11 bases in between. The chain's CDR3 is CASSEPGRGYGYTF. DNA for the CDR3: TGTGCCAGCAGTGAACCCGGGAGGGGCTATGGCTACACCTTC.

In the case of this clone: The junction departs from the called germline gene at one end, perhaps through a read error. The chain uses TRBV2 and TRBJ1-3, with a possible D match to TRBD1 (5 bases). The CDR3 is 15 amino acids. The germline V gene encodes CDR1 SNHLY and CDR2 FYNNEI. Written as DNA, the CDR3 is TGTGCCAGCAGTGAAGACAGGCCCTCTGGAAGCACCATATATTTT. Translating gives CASSEDRPSGSTIYF.

The CDR3 protein is CASSSVTGNYGYTF. The DNA of the CDR3 is TGTGCCAGCAGTTCCGTCACAGGGAACTATGGCTACACCTTC. The chain links TRBV27 to TRBJ1-2, with a weak D call TRBD1 (6 bases). Trimming took 4 bases from V and 2 from J, leaving 11 bases between them. CDR3 length equals 14 residues. Per germline, CDR1 MNHEY and CDR2 SMNVEV (reference sequence).

The V call is TRBV14, the J call TRBJ2-7, with 7 bases matching TRBD1. Germline values: CDR1 SGHDN, CDR2 FVKESK. The V gene end was trimmed by 4 bases and the J gene end by 3 bases; junction bases not matched to a gene: 3. This CDR3 contains 13 residues. CDR3 bases: TGTGCCAGCAGCCGACAGGGCAGCTACGAGCAGTACTTC. Translated, it gives CASSRQGSYEQYF.

The chain has TRBV5-1 and TRBJ1-5; 8 nucleotides align to TRBD1. With 4 bases clipped from V and 5 bases from J, the junction kept 5 bases outside the gene matches. Germline V gives CDR1 SGHRS, CDR2 YFSETQ. This CDR3 contains 14 residues. In DNA form, the CDR3 reads TGCGCCAGCAGCCCCTCGGACAGGGATCAGCCCCAGCATTTT. Encoded protein: CASSPSDRDQPQHF.

The chain recombines TRBV6-5 with TRBJ2-3; no reliable D call. The CDR3 contains 14 residues. The V end was cut by 5 bases, the J end by 2 bases, with 11 bases between. CDR1 and CDR2 (germline): MNHEY, SVGAGI. The CDR3 DNA reads TGTGCCAGCAGTCCCTCCGGGTACACAGATACGCAGTATTTT. It is translated as CASSPSGYTDTQYF.